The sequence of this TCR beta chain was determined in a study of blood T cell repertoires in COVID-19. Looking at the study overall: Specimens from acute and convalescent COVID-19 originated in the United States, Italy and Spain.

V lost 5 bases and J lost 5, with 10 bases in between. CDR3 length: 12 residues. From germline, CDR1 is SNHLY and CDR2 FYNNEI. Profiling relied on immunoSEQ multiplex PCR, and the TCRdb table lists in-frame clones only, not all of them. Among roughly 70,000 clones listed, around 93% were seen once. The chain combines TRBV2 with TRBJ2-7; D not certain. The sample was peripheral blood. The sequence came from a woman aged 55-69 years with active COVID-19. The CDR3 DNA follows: TGTGCCAGCAGTAGATCCAGGAACGAGCAGTACTTC. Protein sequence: CASSRSRNEQYF.